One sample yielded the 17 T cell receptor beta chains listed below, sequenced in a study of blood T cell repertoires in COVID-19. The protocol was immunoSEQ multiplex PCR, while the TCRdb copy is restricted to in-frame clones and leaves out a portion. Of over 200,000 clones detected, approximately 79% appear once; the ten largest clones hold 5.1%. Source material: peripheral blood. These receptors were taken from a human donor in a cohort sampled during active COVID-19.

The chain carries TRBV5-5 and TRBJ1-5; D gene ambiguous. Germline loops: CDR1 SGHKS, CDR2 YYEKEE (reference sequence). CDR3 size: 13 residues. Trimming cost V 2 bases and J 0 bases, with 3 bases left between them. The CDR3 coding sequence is TGTGCCAGCAGCTTCGGTAGCAATCAGCCCCAGCATTTT. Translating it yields CASSFGSNQPQHF.

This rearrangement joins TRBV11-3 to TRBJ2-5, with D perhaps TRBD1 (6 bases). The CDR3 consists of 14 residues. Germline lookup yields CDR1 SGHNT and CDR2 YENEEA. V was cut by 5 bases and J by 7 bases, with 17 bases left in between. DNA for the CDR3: TGTGCCAGCAGCCCACAGGGCGATGGGAGGACCCAGTACTTC. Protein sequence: CASSPQGDGRTQYF.

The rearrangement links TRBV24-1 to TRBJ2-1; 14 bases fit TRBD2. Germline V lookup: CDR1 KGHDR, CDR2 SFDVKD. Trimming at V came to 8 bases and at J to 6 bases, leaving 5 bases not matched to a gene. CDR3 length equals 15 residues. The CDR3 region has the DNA TGTGCCACCAATACCGGGACTAGCGGGAGCAATGAGCAGTTCTTC. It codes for CATNTGTSGSNEQFF.

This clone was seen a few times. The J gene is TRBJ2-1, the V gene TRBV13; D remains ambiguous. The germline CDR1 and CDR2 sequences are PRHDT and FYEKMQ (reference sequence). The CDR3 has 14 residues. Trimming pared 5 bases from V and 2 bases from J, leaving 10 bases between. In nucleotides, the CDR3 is TGTGCCAGCAGCCCCACCTACGCCTACAATGAGCAGTTCTTC. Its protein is CASSPTYAYNEQFF. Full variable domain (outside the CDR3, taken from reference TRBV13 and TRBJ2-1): AAGVIQSPRHLIKEKRETATLKCYPIPRHDTVYWYQQGPGQDPQFLISFYEKMQSDKGSIPDRFSAQQFSDYHSELNMSSLELGDSALYFCASSPTYAYNEQFFGPGTRLTVL.

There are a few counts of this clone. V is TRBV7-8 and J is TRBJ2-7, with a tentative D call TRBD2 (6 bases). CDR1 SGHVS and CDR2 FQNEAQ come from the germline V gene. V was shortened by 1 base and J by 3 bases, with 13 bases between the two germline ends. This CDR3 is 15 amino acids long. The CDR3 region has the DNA TGTGCCAGCAGCTTAGTTAATAGCGGAGACTACGAGCAGTACTTC. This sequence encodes CASSLVNSGDYEQYF. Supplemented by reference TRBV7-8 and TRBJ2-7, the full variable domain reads GAGVSQSPRYKVAKRGQDVALRCDPISGHVSLFWYQQALGQGPEFLTYFQNEAQLDKSGLPSDRFFAERPEGSVSTLKIQRTQQEDSAVYLCASSLVNSGDYEQYFGPGTRLTVT.

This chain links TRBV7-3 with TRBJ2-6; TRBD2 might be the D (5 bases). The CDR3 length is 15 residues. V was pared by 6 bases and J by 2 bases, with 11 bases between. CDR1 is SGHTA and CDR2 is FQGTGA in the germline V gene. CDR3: CASSFTRAGANVLTF. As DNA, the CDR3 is TGTGCCAGCAGTTTTACTAGAGCTGGGGCCAACGTCCTGACTTTC.

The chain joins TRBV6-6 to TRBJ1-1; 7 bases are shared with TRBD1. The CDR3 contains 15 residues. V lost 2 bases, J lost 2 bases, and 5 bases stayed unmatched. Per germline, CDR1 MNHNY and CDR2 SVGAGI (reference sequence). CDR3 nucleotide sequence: TGTGCCAGCAGTTACATACAGGGGATTAACACTGAAGCTTTCTTT. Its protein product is CASSYIQGINTEAFF.

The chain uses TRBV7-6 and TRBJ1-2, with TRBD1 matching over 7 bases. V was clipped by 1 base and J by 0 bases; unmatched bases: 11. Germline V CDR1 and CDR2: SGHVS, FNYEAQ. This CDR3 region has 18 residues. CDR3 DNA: TGTGCCAGCAGCTTAGTGTCAGGGGGGCAATATTCTAACTATGGCTACACCTTC. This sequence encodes CASSLVSGGQYSNYGYTF.

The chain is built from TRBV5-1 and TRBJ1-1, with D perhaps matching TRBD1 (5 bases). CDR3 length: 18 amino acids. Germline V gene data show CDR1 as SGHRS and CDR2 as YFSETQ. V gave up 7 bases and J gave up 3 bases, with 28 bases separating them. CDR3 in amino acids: CASSPNPGTAPFDTEAFF. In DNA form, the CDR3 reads TGCGCCAGCTCGCCAAACCCCGGGACTGCTCCGTTCGACACTGAAGCTTTCTTT.

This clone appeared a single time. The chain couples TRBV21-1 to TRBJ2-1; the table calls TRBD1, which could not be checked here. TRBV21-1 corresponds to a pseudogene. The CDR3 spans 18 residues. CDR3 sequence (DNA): TGTGCCAGCAGCAAAGAAGGCCCCGGACACGAAGGATACAATGAGCAGTTCTTC. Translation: CASSKEGPGHEGYNEQFF.

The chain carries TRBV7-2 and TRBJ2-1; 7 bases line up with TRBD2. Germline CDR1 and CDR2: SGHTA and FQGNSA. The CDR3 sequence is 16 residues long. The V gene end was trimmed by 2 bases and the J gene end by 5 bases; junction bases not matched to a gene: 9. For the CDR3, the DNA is TGTGCCAGCAGCTTAAGGGCTTTGGGGGGGGACAATGAGCAGTTCTTC. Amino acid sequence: CASSLRALGGDNEQFF.

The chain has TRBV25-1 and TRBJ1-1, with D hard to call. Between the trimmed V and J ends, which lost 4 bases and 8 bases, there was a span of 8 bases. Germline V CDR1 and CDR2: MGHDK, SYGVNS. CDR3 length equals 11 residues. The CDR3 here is CASSGYGEAFF. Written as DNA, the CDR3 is TGTGCCAGCAGTGGATACGGGGAAGCTTTCTTT.

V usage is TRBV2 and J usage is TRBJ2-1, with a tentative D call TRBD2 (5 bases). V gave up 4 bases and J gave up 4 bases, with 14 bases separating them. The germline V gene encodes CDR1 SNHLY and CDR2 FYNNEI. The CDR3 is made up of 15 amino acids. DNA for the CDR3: TGTGCCAGCAGTGGAGAGAGCGGAATGTACAATGAGCAGTTCTTC. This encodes CASSGESGMYNEQFF.

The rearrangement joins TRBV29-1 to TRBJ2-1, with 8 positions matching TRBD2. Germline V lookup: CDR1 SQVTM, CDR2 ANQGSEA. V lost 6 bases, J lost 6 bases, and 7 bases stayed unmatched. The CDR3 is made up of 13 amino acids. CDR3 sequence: CSVRGGGSNEQFF. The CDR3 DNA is TGCAGCGTCCGGGGCGGGGGGAGCAATGAGCAGTTCTTC.

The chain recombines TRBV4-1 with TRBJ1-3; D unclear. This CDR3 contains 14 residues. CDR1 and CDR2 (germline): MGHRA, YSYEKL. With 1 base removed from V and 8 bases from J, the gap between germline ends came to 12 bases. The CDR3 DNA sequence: TGCGCCAGCAGCCAAGGTCAGAGGGAAGACACCATATATTTT. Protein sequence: CASSQGQREDTIYF.

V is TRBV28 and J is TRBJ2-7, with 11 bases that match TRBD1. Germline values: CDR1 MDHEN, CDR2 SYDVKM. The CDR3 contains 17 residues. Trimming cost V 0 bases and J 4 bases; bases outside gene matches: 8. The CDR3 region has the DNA TGTGCCAGCAGTTTATGGGCGGGACAGGGGGTAGCATACGAGCAGTACTTC. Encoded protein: CASSLWAGQGVAYEQYF.

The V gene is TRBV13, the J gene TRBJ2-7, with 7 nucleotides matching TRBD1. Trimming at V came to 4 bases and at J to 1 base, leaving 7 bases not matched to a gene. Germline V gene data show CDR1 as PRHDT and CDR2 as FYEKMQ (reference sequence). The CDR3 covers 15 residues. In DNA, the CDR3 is TGTGCCAGCAGCTCAGGACAGGAATATTCCTACGAGCAGTACTTC. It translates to CASSSGQEYSYEQYF.